This T cell receptor (beta chain) was profiled in a study of identical twins. The CDR3 spans 16 residues. CDR1 is WSHSY and CDR2 is SAAADI in the germline V gene. The V gene end was trimmed by 10 bases and the J gene end by 4 bases; junction bases not matched to a gene: 10. TCRdb ran MiXCR on the 5' RACE reads and lists one entry per CDR3 protein. The data hold 500,000 to 600,000 distinct CDR3 sequences, with about 20% observed a single time. A few counts support this clonotype. These same data were also listed under a study on T cells expressing NK-cell markers. That work adds: The authors derived TCR beta repertoires from sorted CD3+CD56+NKG2C+, CD3+CD56+NKG2C- and CD3+CD56-NKG2C+ T cells.

The chain has TRBV10-2 and TRBJ2-2, with 12 nucleotides matching TRBD2. The receptor comes from a woman under 30 in good health. The specimen sequenced was CD4+ T cells sorted from blood. The CDR3 region has the DNA TGCGCCACCCGGACTAGCGGGGCGGGAGTCACCGGGGAGCTGTTTTTT. It codes for CATRTSGAGVTGELFF.